A selection of T cell receptor beta chains follows, all from one sample in a study of follicular helper T cells after annual influenza vaccination. Repertoires were generated with immunoSEQ multiplex PCR, while TCRdb's copy carries only in-frame clones and drops some. The data contain 26,000 or so clones, around 80% of them singletons. Specimen: CXCR5+ CD38- circulating T follicular helper cells from blood, collected on the day of influenza vaccination. All receptors derive from an adult who received the influenza vaccine. Each CDR3 is given with its conserved first and last residue. The D gene is left open where the match is weak. Only some rows state a clone size, as once, few, many or a class for expanded clones.

.	.	TRBV9	TRBJ1-6	CASSVSEDSPLHF	TGTGCCAGCAGCGTATCCGAGGATTCACCCCTCCACTTT
.	.	TRBV6-6	TRBJ1-2	CASSQDRSDGYTF	TGTGCCAGCAGCCAAGACAGGTCCGATGGCTACACCTTC
.	.	TRBV2	TRBJ2-7	CASSEEAYEQYF	TGTGCCAGCAGTGAGGAGGCCTACGAGCAGTACTTC
.	TRBD2	TRBV28	TRBJ2-7	CASSLTSGTASYEQYF	TGTGCCAGCAGTTTGACTAGCGGGACGGCCTCCTACGAGCAGTACTTC
.	TRBD1	TRBV19	TRBJ1-6	CASRDRINYNSPLHF	TGTGCCAGTCGGGACAGAATAAACTATAATTCTCCCCTCCACTTT
.	.	TRBV5-5	TRBJ2-3	CASSPLQDTDTQYF	TGTGCCAGCAGCCCGTTACAAGACACAGATACGCAGTATTTT
.	.	TRBV4-2	TRBJ2-2	CASSQGGLAVRELFF	TGTGCCAGCAGCCAAGGAGGTTTAGCGGTCAGGGAGCTGTTTTTT
.	.	TRBV10-3	TRBJ2-5	CAISEGLETQYF	TGTGCCATCAGTGAGGGACTAGAGACCCAGTACTTC
.	.	TRBV7-8	TRBJ2-7	CASSERVSSYEQYF	TGTGCCAGCAGTGAGCGGGTCTCCTCCTACGAGCAGTACTTC
.	.	TRBV4-2	TRBJ1-5	CASSHAGYSNQPQHF	TGTGCCAGCAGCCATGCAGGGTATAGCAATCAGCCCCAGCATTTT
.	.	TRBV30	TRBJ2-5	CAWSVAGEGTQYF	TGTGCCTGGAGTGTAGCCGGAGAGGGGACCCAGTACTTC
few	.	TRBV7-3	TRBJ1-5	CASSLKIRDKGDF	TGTGCCAGCAGCTTAAAAATACGCGATAAGGGAGATTTT
.	.	TRBV19	TRBJ2-2	CASSWRREPHTGELFF	TGTGCCAGTAGTTGGCGTCGGGAGCCTCACACCGGGGAGCTGTTTTTT
.	.	TRBV6-1	TRBJ2-2	CASSVSDSFTGELFF	TGTGCCAGCAGTGTCTCGGACAGCTTCACCGGGGAGCTGTTTTTT
.	TRBD1	TRBV5-1	TRBJ2-2	CASRGTGVTGELFF	TGCGCCAGCAGGGGGACAGGGGTCACCGGGGAGCTGTTTTTT
.	.	TRBV4-1	TRBJ1-3	CASSRGGLALSGNTIYF	TGCGCCAGCAGCCGAGGGGGTTTGGCACTCTCTGGAAACACCATATATTTT
.	.	TRBV5-1	TRBJ1-6	CASSLEQASPLHF	TGCGCCAGCAGCTTGGAACAGGCTTCACCCCTCCACTTT
once	.	TRBV10-3	TRBJ2-5	CAIGPIQETQYF	TGTGCCATCGGGCCGATTCAAGAGACCCAGTACTTC
.	TRBD1	TRBV2	TRBJ2-7	CASSEGTGSYEQYF	TGTGCCAGCAGTGAGGGGACAGGGAGCTACGAGCAGTACTTC
.	TRBD2	TRBV7-9	TRBJ2-2	CASSLGAGSGTSGELFF	TGTGCCAGTAGCTTAGGGGCGGGTAGCGGGACTTCCGGGGAGCTGTTTTTT
.	TRBD2	TRBV2	TRBJ2-3	CASKSRLAGGSSSTDTQYF	TGTGCCAGCAAATCAAGGCTAGCGGGAGGATCGTCTAGCACAGATACGCAGTATTTT
.	.	TRBV7-2	TRBJ2-3	CASSPRDVTDTQYF	TGTGCCAGCAGCCCGCGTGATGTAACAGATACGCAGTATTTT
few	TRBD1	TRBV5-4	TRBJ1-3	CASSLKGANTIYF	TGTGCCAGCAGCTTAAAGGGGGCGAACACCATATATTTT
.	.	TRBV7-2	TRBJ2-2	CASSPLPGGELFF	TGTGCCAGCAGCCCCCTCCCGGGCGGGGAGCTGTTTTTT
.	TRBD2	TRBV27	TRBJ2-7	CASRSQAAGAYEQYF	TGTGCCAGCAGAAGCCAGGCAGCGGGGGCCTACGAGCAGTACTTC
once	.	TRBV6-6	TRBJ1-6	CASRPQGLRGNSPLHF	TGTGCCAGCAGGCCCCAGGGGCTCAGAGGAAATTCACCCCTCCACTTT
.	TRBD1	TRBV6-5	TRBJ1-1	CASSRQGEAFF	TGTGCCAGCAGCAGACAGGGCGAAGCTTTCTTT
.	.	TRBV4-2	TRBJ2-3	CASSGRREGSDTQYF	TGTGCCAGCAGCGGGCGCCGGGAAGGATCAGATACGCAGTATTTT
few	.	TRBV6-6	TRBJ1-1	CASSYVPGGTGGAFF	TGTGCCAGCAGTTATGTCCCTGGGGGCACCGGTGGAGCTTTCTTT
.	.	TRBV19	TRBJ2-1	CASSTLLYRASYNEQFF	TGTGCCAGTAGTACGCTCCTCTACAGGGCGTCCTACAATGAGCAGTTCTTC
.	TRBD1	TRBV9	TRBJ1-2	CASSVAPGQGNYGYTF	TGTGCCAGCAGCGTAGCTCCGGGACAGGGGAACTATGGCTACACCTTC